Below are 11 T cell receptor beta chains sequenced from a single sample in a study of cytomegalovirus exposure and HLA in healthy donors. Both 60 Vbeta primers and 13 Jbeta primers went into the PCR. Clones were read by immunoSEQ multiplex PCR, and TCRdb kept only the in-frame ones, dropping some. The sample lists approximately 100,000 clones; approximately 70% were seen once. Sequencing was done on a sample of PBMCs. Receptors originate from a man aged 35 to 55 in good health and CMV-seropositive.

This chain connects TRBV5-1 to TRBJ2-1, with 11 nucleotides matching TRBD2. The CDR3 has 15 residues. Germline CDR1 SGHRS, CDR2 YFSETQ. V was clipped by 5 bases and J by 9 bases; unmatched bases: 10. CDR3 DNA: TGCGCCAGCAGGACGACTAGCGGGAAGATGGGTGAGCAGTTCTTC. It is translated as CASRTTSGKMGEQFF.

This chain joins TRBV29-1 and TRBJ2-5, with D possibly being TRBD1 (5 bases). The germline V gene has CDR1 SQVTM and CDR2 ANQGSEA. The CDR3 is 14 amino acids. V was shortened by 5 bases and J by 5 bases, with 18 bases between the two germline ends. Here the CDR3 DNA reads TGCAGCGTTTCCCCACAGGACCTAAAGGAGACCCAGTACTTC. Translated, it gives CSVSPQDLKETQYF.

The V gene is TRBV5-1, the J gene TRBJ1-2, with 11 bases fitting TRBD1. Germline CDR1 SGHRS, CDR2 YFSETQ. CDR3 length: 15 amino acids. Germline trimming cut 3 bases from V and 4 bases from J; bases unmatched to any gene: 5. CDR3 protein: CASSSDGTGGYGYTF. The CDR3 coding sequence is TGCGCCAGCAGCTCCGATGGGACAGGGGGCTATGGCTACACCTTC.

The chain is built from TRBV5-1 and TRBJ2-7, with TRBD1 matching over 8 bases. This CDR3 has 14 amino acids. Germline lookup yields CDR1 SGHRS and CDR2 YFSETQ. Germline trimming cut 4 bases from V and 2 bases from J; bases unmatched to any gene: 5. CDR3 amino acids: CASSPGQETYEQYF. As DNA, the CDR3 is TGCGCCAGCAGCCCGGGACAGGAGACCTACGAGCAGTACTTC.

CDR3 region: CASSEVRGSSYEQYV. In DNA, the CDR3 is TGTGCCAGCAGTGAAGTACGGGGAAGCTCCTACGAGCAGTACGTC. This chain joins TRBV2 and TRBJ2-7; D possibly corresponds to TRBD2 (5 bases). V dropped 1 base and J dropped 0 bases, with 10 bases sitting between them. Germline CDR1 and CDR2: SNHLY and FYNNEI. This CDR3 has 15 amino acids.

This chain links TRBV30 with TRBJ1-5; 10 bases are shared with TRBD1. The CDR3 consists of 15 residues. Germline V lookup: CDR1 GTSNPN, CDR2 SVGIG (reference sequence). V lost 1 base to trimming and J lost 6 bases; unmatched junction nucleotides: 6. The CDR3 spells CAWSAGTGVGQPQHF. The CDR3 DNA is TGTGCCTGGAGTGCCGGGACAGGGGTAGGTCAGCCCCAGCATTTT.

The chain is built from TRBV12-2 and TRBJ2-1; the listed D gene, TRBD1, was not tested against the DNA. TRBV12-2 is an annotated pseudogene. The CDR3 has 17 residues. CDR3 sequence reads: CASRLDSQDRAPHEQFF. CDR3 sequence (DNA): TGTGCAAGTCGCTTAGACTCACAGGACAGGGCGCCCCATGAGCAGTTCTTC.

The chain carries TRBV5-1 and TRBJ1-2; 8 bases are shared with TRBD1. The V and J ends lost 0 bases and 4 bases, in that order; junction bases with no gene match: 8. CDR3 size: 16 residues. CDR1 and CDR2 (germline): SGHRS, YFSETQ. Here the CDR3 DNA reads TGCGCCAGCAGCTTGGGAGGGACAGGAGCTTCCTATGGCTACACCTTC. It encodes CASSLGGTGASYGYTF.

The chain uses TRBV28 and TRBJ2-5, with 8 bases aligning to TRBD2. The germline gives CDR1 MDHEN, CDR2 SYDVKM. V lost 2 bases and J lost 4; bases outside the gene matches: 3. CDR3 length: 14 residues. The chain's CDR3 is CASSLLSGRETQYF. The CDR3 DNA follows: TGTGCCAGCAGTTTACTAAGCGGGAGAGAGACCCAGTACTTC.

This sequence joins TRBV5-6 and TRBJ2-7; tentative D call: TRBD2 (6 bases). Deletions cut 4 bases from V and 1 base from J, with 18 bases between. The V gene's germline CDR1 is SGHDT and CDR2 YYEEEE. The CDR3 is made up of 16 amino acids. CDR3 sequence: CASSPLRRETSYEQYF. Written as DNA, the CDR3 is TGTGCCAGCAGCCCACTCCGACGGGAGACGTCCTACGAGCAGTACTTC.

The genes are TRBV10-3 and TRBJ2-7; 7 bases match TRBD2. With 5 bases clipped from V and 1 base from J, the junction kept 14 bases outside the gene matches. CDR3 length: 17 amino acids. Germline lookup yields CDR1 ENHRY and CDR2 SYGVKD. The CDR3 sequence is CAISPSGSTGRSYEQYV. DNA for the CDR3: TGTGCCATCAGTCCATCAGGGTCAACCGGGAGGTCCTACGAGCAGTACGTC.